The next 22 T cell receptor beta chains were all read from a single sample in a study of shared T cell receptors in the human thymus. Clones were read by immunoSEQ multiplex PCR, and TCRdb kept only the in-frame ones, dropping some. The sample comprises 700,000 or so clones, roughly 85% of which are singletons, and 0.0095% to 0.011% rests with the top ten. The same sample was also used in a study of human thymus T cells.

Sequenced input: thymocytes. These receptors all stem from a girl under three years old with a congenital heart defect.

This chain uses TRBV7-8 with TRBJ1-5; no firm D call. Germline CDR1 and CDR2: SGHVS and FQNEAQ. The CDR3 length is 14 residues. Between the trimmed V and J ends, which lost 1 base and 9 bases, there was a span of 13 bases. The CDR3 region has the DNA TGTGCCAGCAGCTTAGAGCCCCTTAAGATGCCCCAGCATTTT. The encoded protein is CASSLEPLKMPQHF.

The chain employs TRBV4-3 and TRBJ1-3; TRBD1 aligns across 7 bases. The CDR3 has 17 residues. CDR1 LGHNA and CDR2 YSLEER come from the germline V gene. Trimming cost V 0 bases and J 7 bases; bases outside gene matches: 12. The CDR3 bases are TGCGCCAGCAGCCAAGATGCGGCCGACAGGGTGACGAACACCATATATTTT. Residues: CASSQDAADRVTNTIYF.

J is TRBJ2-1 and V is TRBV7-2, with D uncertain. CDR1 and CDR2 (germline): SGHTA, FQGNSA. The CDR3 has 18 amino acids. Trimming stripped 1 base from V and 0 bases from J, with 16 bases between. The CDR3 sequence is CASSLGSPPWSSYNEQFF. CDR3 nucleotides: TGTGCCAGCAGCTTAGGGAGCCCTCCCTGGAGCTCCTACAATGAGCAGTTCTTC.

The chain links TRBV5-1 to TRBJ1-2, with D possibly TRBD1 on 5 matching bases. This CDR3 has 14 residues. The germline V and J ends were trimmed by 3 bases and 8 bases, with 17 bases remaining between them. Germline-derived CDR1 and CDR2 are SGHRS and YFSETQ. The CDR3 DNA reads TGCGCCAGCAGCTATGACAGCCCCTCCGGAGGCTACACCTTC. This sequence encodes CASSYDSPSGGYTF.

In its sample, this clone was seen once. The V gene is TRBV4-3, the J gene TRBJ2-3, with TRBD2 matching over 7 bases. V lost 5 bases and J lost 2; bases outside the gene matches: 10. The CDR3 is 16 amino acids. Germline-derived CDR1 and CDR2 are LGHNA and YSLEER. The DNA of the CDR3 is TGCGCCAGCAGCTCCCAAACTAGCGAGACCACAGATACGCAGTATTTT. Amino acids: CASSSQTSETTDTQYF.

The chain uses TRBV6-1 and TRBJ1-2, with 9 bases aligning to TRBD1. The CDR3 totals 16 residues. Germline V CDR1 and CDR2: MNHNS, SASEGT. V lost 2 bases, J lost 7 bases, and 11 bases stayed unmatched. Written as DNA, the CDR3 is TGTGCCAGCAGTGAAAAGAGGGGGGACAGGGCGGCTGGCTACACCTTC. Amino acids: CASSEKRGDRAAGYTF.

The V gene is TRBV9, the J gene TRBJ1-6; 8 bases are a match to TRBD1. Germline loops: CDR1 SGDLS, CDR2 YYNGEE. The CDR3 covers 14 residues. The V and J ends lost 2 bases and 8 bases, in that order; junction bases with no gene match: 3. The CDR3 nucleotides are TGTGCCAGCAGCGTGGACAGGGAGGATTCACCCCTCCACTTT. Protein sequence: CASSVDREDSPLHF.

This clone has a handful of counts. The chain is built from TRBV7-2 and TRBJ1-1, with 8 bases lining up with TRBD1. Germline V gene lookup returns CDR1 SGHTA and CDR2 FQGNSA. Losses at the gene ends were 5 bases for V and 4 bases for J; bases not matched to a gene: 3. This CDR3 has 13 amino acids. The CDR3 loop reads CASSGDRPTEAFF. DNA for the CDR3: TGTGCCAGCAGCGGGGACAGGCCCACTGAAGCTTTCTTT.

The rearrangement links TRBV7-9 to TRBJ1-2, with D possibly TRBD1 on 5 matching bases. Trimming shortened V by 4 bases and J by 5 bases, and 20 bases separated the two germline ends. CDR3 size: 16 residues. CDR1 is SEHNR and CDR2 is FQNEAQ in the germline V gene (reference sequence). Here the CDR3 DNA reads TGTGCCAGCAGCTCAGGGTTCTCCGGGACTCTATATGGCTACACCTTC. It yields the protein CASSSGFSGTLYGYTF.

This sequence joins TRBV6-5 and TRBJ1-2, with D possibly being TRBD1 (6 bases). The V end lost 6 bases, the J end lost 8 bases, and 19 bases lay between the germline ends. The CDR3 length is 14 residues. Germline lookup yields CDR1 MNHEY and CDR2 SVGAGI. The CDR3, as DNA: TGTGCCAGCAGAAGCACAGGGATCCGCGACGGCTACACCTTC. It encodes CASRSTGIRDGYTF.

The V call is TRBV28, the J call TRBJ1-2; a possible D gene is TRBD1 (6 bases). The germline V and J ends were trimmed by 7 bases and 2 bases, with 17 bases remaining between them. CDR1 MDHEN and CDR2 SYDVKM come from the germline V gene. This CDR3 is built from 15 residues. CDR3 sequence (DNA): TGTGCCAGCAACCCCCTCGGGGGGCGGAACTATGGCTACACCTTC. Translating it yields CASNPLGGRNYGYTF.

The rearrangement joins TRBV10-3 to TRBJ1-5; tentative D call: TRBD1 (5 bases). V lost 3 bases and J lost 3, with 18 bases in between. The CDR3 contains 17 residues. CDR1 ENHRY and CDR2 SYGVKD come from the germline V gene. DNA of the CDR3: TGTGCCATCAGTGATCTTTTTGTGGGGGGACTCAATCAGCCCCAGCATTTT. Its translation: CAISDLFVGGLNQPQHF.

The genes are TRBV19 and TRBJ1-4, with D uncertain. Germline V gene data show CDR1 as LNHDA and CDR2 as SQIVND (reference sequence). This CDR3 spans 12 amino acids. Trimming took off 2 bases at V and 8 bases at J, with 6 bases between the two ends. The CDR3 spells CASSIRGEKLFF. The CDR3 DNA reads as TGTGCCAGTAGTATAAGAGGGGAAAAACTGTTTTTT.

This chain joins TRBV19 and TRBJ1-1; D is uncertain. Germline CDR1 LNHDA, CDR2 SQIVND (reference sequence). The V gene lost 3 bases and the J gene lost 4 bases, with 21 bases spanning the gap. CDR3 length: 17 residues. The CDR3 DNA is TGTGCCAGTAGTATGGGGTCGAATCACTTGGAGGGCACTGAAGCTTTCTTT. Its translation: CASSMGSNHLEGTEAFF.

This clone has a handful of counts. The V and J genes are TRBV28 and TRBJ1-2; 9 positions agree with TRBD1. The CDR3 extends over 18 amino acids. With 7 bases clipped from V and 0 bases from J, the junction kept 15 bases outside the gene matches. CDR1 is MDHEN, CDR2 SYDVKM, per germline. CDR3 nucleotide sequence: TGTGCCAGCAATCAAACAGGGGGCGCAGAAGGCTCTAACTATGGCTACACCTTC. Protein sequence: CASNQTGGAEGSNYGYTF.

J is TRBJ2-1 and V is TRBV29-1; D gene uncertain. The CDR3 extends over 18 amino acids. The V and J ends lost 3 bases and 4 bases respectively, with 25 bases between them. From germline, CDR1 is SQVTM and CDR2 ANQGSEA. The CDR3 region is CSVETPLVVRSEYNEQFF. CDR3 DNA sequence: TGCAGCGTTGAGACTCCGCTTGTTGTTAGGTCTGAATACAATGAGCAGTTCTTC.

The chain couples TRBV6-5 to TRBJ1-4; D is uncertain. V lost 2 bases to trimming and J lost 7 bases, with 17 bases between them. The length of the CDR3 is 16 residues. The germline CDR1 and CDR2 sequences are MNHEY and SVGAGI. Here the CDR3 reads CASSYGPRPSGEKLFF. In DNA, the CDR3 is TGTGCCAGCAGTTACGGTCCCAGGCCCAGCGGTGAAAAACTGTTTTTT.

The rearrangement links TRBV11-3 to TRBJ2-3; 9 bases are a match to TRBD2. The V segment lost 2 bases and the J segment 3 bases; nucleotides outside the gene matches: 0. The CDR3 loop spans 14 amino acids. Germline values: CDR1 SGHNT, CDR2 YENEEA. The CDR3 DNA is TGTGCCAGCAGCTTAAGCGGGGGGACAGATACGCAGTATTTT. It translates to CASSLSGGTDTQYF.

This clone was counted between two and nine times. This rearrangement joins TRBV6-5 to TRBJ2-7; D might be TRBD2 (5 bases). Germline V gene data show CDR1 as MNHEY and CDR2 as SVGAGI. The germline V and J ends were trimmed by 0 bases and 5 bases, with 8 bases remaining between them. CDR3 length equals 13 residues. In DNA, the CDR3 is TGTGCCAGCAGTTACTCCGGGATGGACGAGCAGTACTTC. Its translation is CASSYSGMDEQYF.

The V and J genes are TRBV7-4 and TRBJ1-1, with D tentatively TRBD1 (6 bases). The CDR3 is 14 amino acids. With 4 bases removed from V and 7 bases from J, the gap between germline ends came to 16 bases. CDR1 and CDR2 (germline): SGHVT, SQSDAQ. CDR3 nucleotides: TGTGCCAGCAGCTCCGACCAGGGGAGCGATGAAGCTTTCTTT. This sequence encodes CASSSDQGSDEAFF.

The chain recombines TRBV6-6 with TRBJ2-7, with D possibly being TRBD1 (5 bases). The germline gives CDR1 MNHNY, CDR2 SVGAGI (reference sequence). V was trimmed by 3 bases and J by 2 bases, leaving 11 bases between them. There are 14 residues in the CDR3. For the CDR3, the DNA is TGTGCCAGCAGTTATCACAGGCCCACCTACGAGCAGTACTTC. Translation: CASSYHRPTYEQYF.

The rearrangement joins TRBV6-1 to TRBJ1-6, with 9 bases fitting TRBD1. V was clipped by 6 bases and J by 6 bases; unmatched bases: 6. The length of the CDR3 is 15 residues. CDR1 is MNHNS and CDR2 is SASEGT in the germline V gene. CDR3 sequence reads: CASRPTGGGNSPLHF. The CDR3 DNA reads TGTGCCAGCAGGCCAACAGGGGGCGGTAATTCACCCCTCCACTTT.